This T cell receptor beta chain was documented in a study of CD8 T cells in Susac syndrome. Study-wide context: Patients with Susac syndrome were therapy-naive, treated with corticosteroids, or treated with intravenous immunoglobulin alone when blood was collected.

RNA totalling about 0.5 to 1 ug underwent reverse transcription with random hexamers. MiXCR was run by TCRdb on the immunoSEQ multiplex PCR reads, yielding one entry per CDR3 protein. This table has under 200,000 distinct CDR3 sequences, approximately 95% appearing once. CDR1 SGDLS and CDR2 YYNGEE come from the germline V gene. Trimming cost V 3 bases and J 7 bases; bases outside gene matches: 4. The CDR3 has 13 amino acids. The sample comprised CD4+ T cells from PBMCs. This sequence was found in a human donor with Susac syndrome. V and J are TRBV9 and TRBJ1-2, with 9 bases that match TRBD1. CDR3 in DNA: TGTGCCAGCAGCGCCGACAGGGGGGTTGGCTACACCTTC. As protein: CASSADRGVGYTF.